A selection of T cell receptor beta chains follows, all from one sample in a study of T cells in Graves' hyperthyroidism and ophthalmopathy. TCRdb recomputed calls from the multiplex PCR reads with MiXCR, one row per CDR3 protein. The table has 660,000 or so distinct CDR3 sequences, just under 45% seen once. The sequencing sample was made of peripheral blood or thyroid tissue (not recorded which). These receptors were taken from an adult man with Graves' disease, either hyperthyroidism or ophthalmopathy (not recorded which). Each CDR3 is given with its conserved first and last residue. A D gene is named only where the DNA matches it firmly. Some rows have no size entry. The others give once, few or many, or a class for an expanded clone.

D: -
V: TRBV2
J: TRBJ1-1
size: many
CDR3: CASSGERNTEAFF
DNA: TGTGCCAGCAGTGGGGAGAGGAACACTGAAGCTTTCTTT

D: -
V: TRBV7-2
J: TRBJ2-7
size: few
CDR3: CASSLLGRSYEQYF
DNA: TGTGCCAGCAGCTTACTCGGCCGCTCCTACGAGCAGTACTTC

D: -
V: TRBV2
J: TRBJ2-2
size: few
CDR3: CASSELGQNTGELFF
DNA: TGTGCCAGCAGTGAACTGGGCCAGAACACCGGGGAGCTGTTTTTT

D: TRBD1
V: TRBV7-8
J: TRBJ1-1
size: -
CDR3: CASSLAGQSITEAFF
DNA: TGTGCCAGCAGCTTGGCGGGACAGAGTATCACTGAAGCTTTCTTT

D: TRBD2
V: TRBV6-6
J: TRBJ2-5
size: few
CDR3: CASSPSGDALETQYF
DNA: TGTGCCAGCAGCCCTAGCGGAGACGCGCTTGAGACCCAGTACTTC

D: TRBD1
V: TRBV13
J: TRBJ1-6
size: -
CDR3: CASSSSRTGNNSPLHF
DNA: TGTGCCAGCAGCTCATCAAGGACAGGGAATAATTCACCCCTCCACTTT

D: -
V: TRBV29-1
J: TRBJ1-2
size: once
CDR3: CSVEDFSRGGYGYTF
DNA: TGCAGCGTTGAAGACTTTTCACGCGGAGGTTATGGCTACACCTTC

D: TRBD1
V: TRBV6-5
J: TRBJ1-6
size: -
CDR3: CASSLDRADSPLHF
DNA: TGTGCCAGCAGTCTGGACAGGGCGGATTCACCCCTCCACTTT

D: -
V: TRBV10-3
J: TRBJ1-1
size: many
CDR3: CAISESMDSTEAFF
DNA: TGTGCCATCAGTGAGTCGATGGATTCTACTGAAGCTTTCTTT

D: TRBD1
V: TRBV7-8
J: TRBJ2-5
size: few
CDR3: CASRITGDQETQYF
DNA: TGTGCCAGTAGAATTACAGGGGACCAAGAGACCCAGTACTTC

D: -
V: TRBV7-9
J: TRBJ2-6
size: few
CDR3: CASSQLTGSGANVLTF
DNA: TGTGCCAGCAGCCAACTTACAGGTTCTGGGGCCAACGTCCTGACTTTC

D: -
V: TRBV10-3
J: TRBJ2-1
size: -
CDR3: CAISEISDNEQFF
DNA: TGTGCCATCAGTGAGATAAGCGACAATGAGCAGTTCTTC

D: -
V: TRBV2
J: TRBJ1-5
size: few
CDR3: CARADTNQPQHF
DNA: TGTGCTAGAGCGGACACGAATCAGCCCCAGCATTTT

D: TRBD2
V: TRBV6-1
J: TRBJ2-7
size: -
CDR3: CASSYTGGPHEQYF
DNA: TGTGCCAGCAGTTACACGGGAGGGCCCCACGAGCAGTACTTC

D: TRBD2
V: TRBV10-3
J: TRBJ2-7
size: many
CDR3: CAISEGTSGRHEQYF
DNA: TGTGCCATCAGTGAAGGGACTAGCGGGAGGCACGAGCAGTACTTC

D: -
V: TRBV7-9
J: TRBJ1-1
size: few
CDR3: CASSPFPGRGNTEAFF
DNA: TGTGCCAGCAGCCCATTTCCCGGCAGGGGGAACACTGAAGCTTTCTTT

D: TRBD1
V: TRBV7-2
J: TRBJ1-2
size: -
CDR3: CASSQPQGAYGYTF
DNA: TGTGCCAGCAGCCAGCCCCAGGGGGCCTATGGCTACACCTTC

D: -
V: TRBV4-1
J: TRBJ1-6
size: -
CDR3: CASSQDFTGRAPLHF
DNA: TGCGCCAGCAGCCAAGATTTCACAGGGAGGGCACCCCTCCACTTT

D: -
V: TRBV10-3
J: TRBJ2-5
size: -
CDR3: CTTAEGGETQYF
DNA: TGTACCACCGCGGAGGGTGGTGAGACCCAGTACTTC

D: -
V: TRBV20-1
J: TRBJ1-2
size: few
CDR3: CSASVRVGYYGYTF
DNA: TGCAGTGCTAGTGTCAGGGTGGGGTACTATGGCTACACCTTC

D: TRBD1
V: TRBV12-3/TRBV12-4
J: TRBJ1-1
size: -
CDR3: CASSHYRGAAFF
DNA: TGTGCCAGCAGTCACTACAGGGGGGCTGCTTTCTTT

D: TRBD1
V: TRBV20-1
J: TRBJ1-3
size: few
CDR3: CSARTGAMGNTIYF
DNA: TGCAGTGCGAGGACAGGGGCCATGGGAAACACCATATATTTT

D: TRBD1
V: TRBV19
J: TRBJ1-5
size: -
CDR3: CASGTAIYSNQPQHF
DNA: TGTGCCAGTGGGACAGCAATATATAGCAATCAGCCCCAGCATTTT

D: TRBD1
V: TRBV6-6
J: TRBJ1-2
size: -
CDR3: CASSYSIAGQGIYGYTF
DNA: TGTGCCAGCAGTTACTCGATAGCGGGACAGGGGATCTATGGCTACACCTTC

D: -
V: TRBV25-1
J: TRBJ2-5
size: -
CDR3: CASIGGAGTQYF
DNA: TGTGCCAGCATTGGTGGGGCCGGGACCCAGTACTTC

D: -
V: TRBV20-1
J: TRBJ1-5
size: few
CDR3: CSARGGGAGNQPQHF
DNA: TGCAGTGCTAGAGGTGGAGGGGCTGGCAATCAGCCCCAGCATTTT

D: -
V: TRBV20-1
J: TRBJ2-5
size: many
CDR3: CSASADEQETQYF
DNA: TGCAGTGCTAGCGCTGACGAACAAGAGACCCAGTACTTC

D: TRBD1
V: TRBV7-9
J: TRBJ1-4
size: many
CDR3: CASSLLDREGEKLFF
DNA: TGTGCCAGCAGCTTACTGGACAGGGAGGGTGAAAAACTGTTTTTT

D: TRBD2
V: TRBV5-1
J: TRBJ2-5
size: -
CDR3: CASRRAGEQETQYF
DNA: TGCGCCAGCAGGAGAGCGGGGGAACAAGAGACCCAGTACTTC

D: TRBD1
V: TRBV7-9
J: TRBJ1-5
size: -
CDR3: CASSLRQGEYQPQHF
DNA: TGTGCCAGCAGCTTGAGGCAGGGGGAATATCAGCCCCAGCATTTT

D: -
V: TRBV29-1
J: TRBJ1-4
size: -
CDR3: CSVDRTTNEKLFF
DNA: TGCAGCGTTGATCGGACAACTAATGAAAAACTGTTTTTT

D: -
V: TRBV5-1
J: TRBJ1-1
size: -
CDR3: CASSLDRHEAFF
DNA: TGCGCCAGCAGCTTGGACAGGCATGAAGCTTTCTTT

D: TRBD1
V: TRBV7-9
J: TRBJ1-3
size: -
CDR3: CASSNPGQGGNTIYF
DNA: TGTGCCAGCAGCAATCCAGGACAGGGTGGAAACACCATATATTTT

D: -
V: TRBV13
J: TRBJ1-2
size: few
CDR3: CASSLDQYYGYTF
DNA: TGTGCCAGCAGCTTAGATCAGTACTATGGCTACACCTTC

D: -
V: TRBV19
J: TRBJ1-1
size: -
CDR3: CASSTDPMNTEAFF
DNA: TGTGCCAGTAGTACAGACCCTATGAACACTGAAGCTTTCTTT

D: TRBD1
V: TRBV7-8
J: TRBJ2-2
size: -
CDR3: CASSTGQGVGSHAGELFF
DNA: TGTGCCAGCAGCACCGGACAGGGGGTCGGTTCACACGCCGGGGAGCTGTTTTTT

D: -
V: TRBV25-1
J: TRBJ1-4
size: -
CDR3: CASLDGINEKLFF
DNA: TGTGCCAGCTTAGACGGAATTAATGAAAAACTGTTTTTT

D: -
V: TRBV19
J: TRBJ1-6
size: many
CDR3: CASSTAYNSPLHF
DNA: TGTGCCAGTAGTACTGCCTATAATTCACCCCTCCACTTT

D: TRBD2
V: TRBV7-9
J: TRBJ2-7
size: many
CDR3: CASSLVAGGPYEQYF
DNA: TGTGCCAGCAGCTTGGTAGCGGGAGGGCCCTACGAGCAGTACTTC

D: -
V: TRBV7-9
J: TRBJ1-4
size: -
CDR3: CASNSGARGDGGEKLFF
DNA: TGTGCCAGCAACTCAGGTGCAAGGGGAGATGGCGGTGAAAAACTGTTTTTT

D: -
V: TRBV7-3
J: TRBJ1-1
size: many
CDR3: CASSFQENTEAFF
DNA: TGTGCCAGCAGCTTTCAGGAGAACACTGAAGCTTTCTTT

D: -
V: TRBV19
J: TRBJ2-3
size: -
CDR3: CASSIGTSRGTDTQYF
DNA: TGTGCCAGTAGTATAGGGACATCGAGGGGCACAGATACGCAGTATTTT

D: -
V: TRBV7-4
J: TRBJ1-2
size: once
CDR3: CTSSLEGLGAYGYTF
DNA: TGTACCAGCAGCTTAGAAGGGTTGGGTGCCTATGGCTACACCTTC

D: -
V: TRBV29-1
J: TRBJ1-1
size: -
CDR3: CSVKAGAFMNTEAFF
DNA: TGCAGCGTTAAGGCAGGGGCTTTCATGAACACTGAAGCTTTCTTT

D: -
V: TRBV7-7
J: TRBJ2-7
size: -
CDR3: CASRGGFHYEQYF
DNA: TGTGCCAGCAGAGGCGGTTTTCACTACGAGCAGTACTTC

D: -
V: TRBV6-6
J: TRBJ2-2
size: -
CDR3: CATQGPAGPWELFF
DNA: TGTGCCACCCAGGGGCCAGCCGGGCCTTGGGAGCTGTTTTTT

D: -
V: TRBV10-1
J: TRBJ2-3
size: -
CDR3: CASSESISGDTQYF
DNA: TGCGCCAGCAGTGAGTCGATCTCGGGAGATACGCAGTATTTT

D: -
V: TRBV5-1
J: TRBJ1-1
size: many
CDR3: CASSSTNTGGTEAFF
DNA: TGCGCCAGCAGCTCCACGAACACCGGTGGGACTGAAGCTTTCTTT

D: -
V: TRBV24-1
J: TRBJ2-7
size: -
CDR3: CATSDPRGSPGGEQYF
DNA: TGTGCCACCAGTGATCCCCGCGGGTCTCCTGGTGGGGAGCAGTACTTC

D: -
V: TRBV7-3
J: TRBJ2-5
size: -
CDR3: CASSYLGATQETQYF
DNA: TGTGCCAGCAGCTATCTTGGGGCTACACAAGAGACCCAGTACTTC

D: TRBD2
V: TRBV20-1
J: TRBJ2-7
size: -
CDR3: CSAETTSGTYEQYF
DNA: TGCAGTGCTGAGACAACTAGCGGGACCTACGAGCAGTACTTC

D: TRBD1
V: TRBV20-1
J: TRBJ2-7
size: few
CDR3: CSASGTGDFYEQYF
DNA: TGCAGTGCCAGCGGGACAGGGGATTTTTACGAGCAGTACTTC